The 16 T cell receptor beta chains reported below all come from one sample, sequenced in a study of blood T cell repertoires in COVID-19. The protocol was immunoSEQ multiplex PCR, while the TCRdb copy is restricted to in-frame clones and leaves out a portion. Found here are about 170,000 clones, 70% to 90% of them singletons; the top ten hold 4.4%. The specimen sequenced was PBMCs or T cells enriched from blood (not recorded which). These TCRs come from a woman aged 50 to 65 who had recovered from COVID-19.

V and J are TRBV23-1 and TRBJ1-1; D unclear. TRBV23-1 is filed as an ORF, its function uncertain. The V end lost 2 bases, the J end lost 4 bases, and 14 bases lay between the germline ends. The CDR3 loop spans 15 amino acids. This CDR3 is CASSQHGGKGTEAFF. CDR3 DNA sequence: TGCGCCAGCAGTCAACACGGCGGGAAAGGCACTGAAGCTTTCTTT.

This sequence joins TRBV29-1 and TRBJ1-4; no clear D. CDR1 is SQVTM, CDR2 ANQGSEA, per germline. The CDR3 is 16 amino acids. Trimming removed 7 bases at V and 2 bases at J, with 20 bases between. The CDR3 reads CSAGGVRGVTNEKLFF. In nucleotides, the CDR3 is TGCAGCGCCGGCGGGGTTCGGGGAGTGACTAATGAAAAACTGTTTTTT.

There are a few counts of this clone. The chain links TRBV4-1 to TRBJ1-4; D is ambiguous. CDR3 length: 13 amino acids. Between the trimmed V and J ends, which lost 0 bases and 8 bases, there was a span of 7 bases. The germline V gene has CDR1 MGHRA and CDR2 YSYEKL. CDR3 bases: TGCGCCAGCAGCCAAGATCTCTACGAAAAACTGTTTTTT. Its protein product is CASSQDLYEKLFF.

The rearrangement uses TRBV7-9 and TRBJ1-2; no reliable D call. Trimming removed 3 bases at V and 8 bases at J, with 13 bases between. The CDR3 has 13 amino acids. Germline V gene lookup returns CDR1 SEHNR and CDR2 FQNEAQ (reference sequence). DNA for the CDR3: TGTGCCAGCAGCTTTGAGGGCGGTCGAGGCTACACCTTC. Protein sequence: CASSFEGGRGYTF.

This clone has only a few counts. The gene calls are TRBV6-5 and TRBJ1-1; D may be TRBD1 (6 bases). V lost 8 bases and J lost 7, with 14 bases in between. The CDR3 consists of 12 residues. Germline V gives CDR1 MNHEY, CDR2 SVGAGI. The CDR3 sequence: CASSQGIGEAFF. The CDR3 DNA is TGTGCCAGCTCGCAGGGGATAGGTGAAGCTTTCTTT.

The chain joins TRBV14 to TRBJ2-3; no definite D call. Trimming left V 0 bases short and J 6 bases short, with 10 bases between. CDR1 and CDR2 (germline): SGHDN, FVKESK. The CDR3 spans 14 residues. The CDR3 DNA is TGTGCCAGCAGCCAAGAGCGAATTTCGGATACGCAGTATTTT. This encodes CASSQERISDTQYF.

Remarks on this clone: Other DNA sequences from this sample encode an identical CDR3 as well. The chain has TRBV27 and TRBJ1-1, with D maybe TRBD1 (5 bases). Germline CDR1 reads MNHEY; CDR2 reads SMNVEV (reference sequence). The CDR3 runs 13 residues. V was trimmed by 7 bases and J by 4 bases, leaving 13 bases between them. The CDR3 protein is CASMWAGGTEAFF. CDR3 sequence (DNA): TGTGCCAGCATGTGGGCGGGGGGCACTGAAGCTTTCTTT.

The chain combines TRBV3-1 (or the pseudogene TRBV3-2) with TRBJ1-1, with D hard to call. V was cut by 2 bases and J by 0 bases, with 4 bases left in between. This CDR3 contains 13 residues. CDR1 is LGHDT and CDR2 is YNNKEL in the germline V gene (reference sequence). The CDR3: CASSQLLNTEAFF. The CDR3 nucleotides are TGTGCCAGCAGCCAACTTCTGAACACTGAAGCTTTCTTT.

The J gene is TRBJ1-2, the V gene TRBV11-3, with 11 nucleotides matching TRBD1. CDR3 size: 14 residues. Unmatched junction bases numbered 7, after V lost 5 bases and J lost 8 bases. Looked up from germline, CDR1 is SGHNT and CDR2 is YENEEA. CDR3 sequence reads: CASSPGQGAGGYTF. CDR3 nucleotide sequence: TGTGCCAGCAGCCCAGGACAGGGGGCAGGAGGCTACACCTTC.

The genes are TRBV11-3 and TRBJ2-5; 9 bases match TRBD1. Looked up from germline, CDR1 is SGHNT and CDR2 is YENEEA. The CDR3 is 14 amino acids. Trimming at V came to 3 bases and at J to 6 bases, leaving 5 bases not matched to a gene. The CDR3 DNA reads TGTGCCAGCAGCTTTCCGGGACAGGGCCAGACCCAGTACTTC. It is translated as CASSFPGQGQTQYF.

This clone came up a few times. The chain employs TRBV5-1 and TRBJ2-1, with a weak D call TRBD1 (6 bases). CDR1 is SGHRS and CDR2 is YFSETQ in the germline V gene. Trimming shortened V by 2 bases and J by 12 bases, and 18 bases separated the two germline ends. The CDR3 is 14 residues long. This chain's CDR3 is CASSFVTGLGRQFF. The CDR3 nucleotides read TGCGCCAGCAGCTTCGTAACAGGGCTTGGGCGGCAGTTCTTC. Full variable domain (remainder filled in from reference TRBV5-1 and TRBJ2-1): KAGVTQTPRYLIKTRGQQVTLSCSPISGHRSVSWYQQTPGQGLQFLFEYFSETQRNKGNFPGRFSGRQFSNSRSEMNVSTLELGDSALYLCASSFVTGLGRQFFGPGTRLTVL.

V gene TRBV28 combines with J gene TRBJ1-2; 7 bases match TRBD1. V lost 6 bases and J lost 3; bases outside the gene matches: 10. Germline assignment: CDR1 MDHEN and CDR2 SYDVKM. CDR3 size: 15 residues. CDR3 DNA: TGTGCCAGCAGACGAAGAGGACAGGTTTACTATGGCTACACCTTC. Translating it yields CASRRRGQVYYGYTF.

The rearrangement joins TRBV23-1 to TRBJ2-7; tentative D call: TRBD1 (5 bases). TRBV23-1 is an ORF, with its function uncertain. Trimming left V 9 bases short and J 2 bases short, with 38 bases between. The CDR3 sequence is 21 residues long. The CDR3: CARSPQTEFPSGSEPTYEQYV. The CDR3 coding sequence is TGCGCCAGGTCTCCACAAACAGAGTTCCCTTCAGGGTCGGAGCCAACCTACGAGCAGTACGTC.

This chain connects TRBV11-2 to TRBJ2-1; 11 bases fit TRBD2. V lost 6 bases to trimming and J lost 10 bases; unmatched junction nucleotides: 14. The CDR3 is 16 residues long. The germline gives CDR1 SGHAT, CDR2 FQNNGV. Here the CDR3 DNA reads TGTGCCAGCAGTCCCGAGATACTAGCGGGAGTACACGAGCAGTTCTTC. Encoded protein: CASSPEILAGVHEQFF.

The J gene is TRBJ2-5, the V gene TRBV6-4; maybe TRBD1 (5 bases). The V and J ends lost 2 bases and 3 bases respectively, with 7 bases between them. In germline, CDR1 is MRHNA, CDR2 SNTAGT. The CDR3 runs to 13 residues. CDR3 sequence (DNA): TGTGCCAGCAGTGACAGGGGCGAAGAGACCCAGTACTTC. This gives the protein CASSDRGEETQYF.

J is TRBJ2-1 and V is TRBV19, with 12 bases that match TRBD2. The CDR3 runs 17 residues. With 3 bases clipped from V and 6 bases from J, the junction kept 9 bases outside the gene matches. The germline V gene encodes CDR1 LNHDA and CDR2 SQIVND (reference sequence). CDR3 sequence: CASSMPLSSGRANEQFF. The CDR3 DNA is TGTGCCAGTAGTATGCCCCTCTCTAGCGGGAGGGCCAATGAGCAGTTCTTC.